These 16 T cell receptor beta chains were sequenced from one sample in a study of blood T cell repertoires in COVID-19. Method: immunoSEQ multiplex PCR; TCRdb's copy keeps in-frame clones and lacks some. The sample carries under 300,000 clones, about 83% recorded once. What was sequenced was peripheral blood. The receptors shown here come from a man older than 75 with acute or convalescent COVID-19.

The V call is TRBV3-1 (or the pseudogene TRBV3-2), the J call TRBJ1-6; D gene uncertain. The germline CDR1 and CDR2 sequences are LGHDT and YNNKEL (reference sequence). Trimming cost V 1 base and J 10 bases, with 8 bases left between them. The CDR3 spans 13 residues. CDR3 nucleotides: TGTGCCAGCAGCCAAGCCGCAGGATCACCCCTCCACTTT. As protein: CASSQAAGSPLHF.

The chain couples TRBV2 to TRBJ2-3; TRBD2 aligns across 9 bases. The CDR3 spans 14 residues. V lost 6 bases to trimming and J lost 2 bases; unmatched junction nucleotides: 3. The germline CDR1 and CDR2 sequences are SNHLY and FYNNEI. CDR3 DNA sequence: TGTGCCAGCAGCCAGGGACTAGCCACAGATACGCAGTATTTT. Translated: CASSQGLATDTQYF. Drawing the rest from reference TRBV2 and TRBJ2-3, the complete variable domain is EPEVTQTPSHQVTQMGQEVILRCVPISNHLYFYWYRQILGQKVEFLVSFYNNEISEKSEIFDDQFSVERPDGSNFTLKIRSTKLEDSAMYFCASSQGLATDTQYFGPGTRLTVL.

This chain joins TRBV3-1 (or the pseudogene TRBV3-2) and TRBJ1-6, with D unclear. Per germline, CDR1 LGHDT and CDR2 YNNKEL (reference sequence). V was shortened by 3 bases and J by 14 bases, with 8 bases between the two germline ends. The CDR3 sequence is 11 residues long. This CDR3 reads CASSQYSSLHF. The CDR3 nucleotides are TGTGCCAGCAGCCAGTATTCGTCCCTCCACTTT.

As for this clone: A much more abundant neighbour one base away suggests this may be a read error. The rearrangement uses TRBV29-1 and TRBJ2-5; D gene unclear. Germline-derived CDR1 and CDR2 are SQVTM and ANQGSEA. The CDR3 is made up of 12 amino acids. DNA for the CDR3: TGCAGCATTGACCCCAGCCAAGAGACCCAGTACTTC. Amino acid sequence: CSIDPSQETQYF.

This chain joins TRBV20-1 and TRBJ2-7; weak D call: TRBD2 (5 bases). With 3 bases removed from V and 2 bases from J, the gap between germline ends came to 8 bases. The CDR3 is made up of 12 amino acids. Germline V CDR1 and CDR2: DFQATT, SNEGSKA (reference sequence). CDR3: CSASGGAYEQYF. The CDR3 bases are TGCAGTGCTAGTGGAGGCGCCTACGAGCAGTACTTC.

The chain combines TRBV28 with TRBJ1-1; D ambiguous. This CDR3 spans 14 amino acids. In germline, CDR1 is MDHEN, CDR2 SYDVKM. The V gene lost 5 bases and the J gene lost 4 bases, with 14 bases spanning the gap. The CDR3 nucleotides are TGTGCCAGCAGTGGGGTAGCGGTTATCACTGAAGCTTTCTTT. As protein: CASSGVAVITEAFF.

V gene TRBV3-1 (or the pseudogene TRBV3-2) combines with J gene TRBJ2-6; weak D call: TRBD1 (5 bases). The CDR3 has 16 residues. CDR1 and CDR2 from the germline V gene are LGHDT and YNNKEL (reference sequence). Between the trimmed V and J ends, which lost 0 bases and 0 bases, there was a span of 6 bases. The CDR3 nucleotides read TGTGCCAGCAGCCAAGAGACAGTCTCTGGGGCCAACGTCCTGACTTTC. Amino acid sequence: CASSQETVSGANVLTF.

The chain couples TRBV2 to TRBJ1-5; D is uncertain. The germline V gene encodes CDR1 SNHLY and CDR2 FYNNEI. V was cut by 1 base and J by 0 bases, with 7 bases left in between. The CDR3 has 15 amino acids. The CDR3 sequence is CASSEDGLSNQPQHF. The CDR3 DNA reads as TGTGCCAGCAGTGAAGACGGACTTAGCAATCAGCCCCAGCATTTT.

V gene TRBV6-2 or TRBV6-3 combines with J gene TRBJ2-6; the match to TRBD1 covers 7 bases. From germline, CDR1 is MNHEY and CDR2 SVGEGT. The ends lost 3 bases at V and 2 bases at J; junction bases unmatched: 13. The CDR3 is made up of 19 amino acids. CDR3 protein: CASSYFVPGQVAGANVLTF. The CDR3 DNA follows: TGTGCCAGCAGTTATTTCGTACCAGGACAGGTAGCTGGGGCCAACGTCCTGACTTTC.

The genes are TRBV19 and TRBJ2-2, with a tentative D call TRBD2 (6 bases). The ends were cut back, 3 bases at V and 6 bases at J, with 8 bases in the middle. CDR3 length equals 13 residues. The germline gives CDR1 LNHDA, CDR2 SQIVND (reference sequence). CDR3 in DNA: TGTGCCAGTAGTATCGGGGAGGCCGGGGAGCTGTTTTTT. It encodes CASSIGEAGELFF. Using reference TRBV19 and TRBJ2-2 for the parts outside the CDR3, the full variable domain is DGGITQSPKYLFRKEGQNVTLSCEQNLNHDAMYWYRQDPGQGLRLIYYSQIVNDFQKGDIAEGYSVSREKKESFPLTVTSAQKNPTAFYLCASSIGEAGELFFGEGSRLTVL.

The rearrangement joins TRBV5-6 to TRBJ2-7, with 9 bases identical to TRBD1. The CDR3 sequence is 15 residues long. V trimming: 6 bases; J trimming: 9 bases; junction bases outside the gene matches: 16. In germline, CDR1 is SGHDT, CDR2 YYEEEE. This CDR3 is CASTAFVLGQGGQYF. DNA for the CDR3: TGTGCCAGCACCGCCTTCGTTTTGGGACAGGGAGGGCAGTACTTC.

V and J are TRBV6-5 and TRBJ2-5; 7 nucleotides align to TRBD1. The trim removed 6 bases at V and 0 bases at J, leaving 4 bases unmatched. Germline-derived CDR1 and CDR2 are MNHEY and SVGAGI. This CDR3 region has 14 residues. The CDR3 loop is CASRQGQYQETQYF. The CDR3 DNA follows: TGTGCCAGCAGACAGGGACAGTACCAAGAGACCCAGTACTTC.

CDR3 loop: CASSYSDRGDTEAFF. The CDR3 coding sequence is TGTGCCAGCAGTTACTCGGACAGGGGGGACACTGAAGCTTTCTTT. J is TRBJ1-1 and V is TRBV6-5, with TRBD1 matching 10 bases. CDR1 and CDR2 (germline): MNHEY, SVGAGI. With 0 bases clipped from V and 3 bases from J, the junction kept 1 base outside the gene matches. CDR3 length equals 15 residues.

The CDR3 DNA is TGTGCCAGCTCACTCACCCGGACAGGGCCGAGCTCCTACAATGAGCAGTTCTTC. Protein sequence: CASSLTRTGPSSYNEQFF. The V and J genes are TRBV18 and TRBJ2-1; the match to TRBD1 covers 8 bases. V lost 4 bases and J lost 0; bases outside the gene matches: 11. CDR1 is KGHSH, CDR2 LQKENI, per germline. This CDR3 region has 18 residues.

This chain connects TRBV5-1 to TRBJ1-2; 9 bases fit TRBD1. Germline CDR1 is SGHRS and CDR2 is YFSETQ. Trimming took 3 bases from V and 3 from J; bases not matched to a gene: 6. The CDR3 runs to 15 residues. Here the CDR3 reads CASSSGQGPYYGYTF. The DNA of the CDR3 is TGCGCCAGCAGCTCCGGACAGGGGCCGTACTATGGCTACACCTTC.

The V gene is TRBV1, the J gene TRBJ1-2. TRBV1 is marked as a pseudogene. The CDR3 runs 23 residues. CDR3: CTSSQDRFRGLSSLSRGVDGYTF. CDR3 in DNA: TGCACCAGCAGCCAAGATCGGTTTAGGGGCCTATCAAGCCTGTCCCGGGGGGTCGATGGCTACACCTTC.